The 8 T cell receptor beta chains below come from one sample, sequenced in a study of CD8+CD57+ T cells in acquired aplastic anemia. Profiles of TCR beta VDJ and CDR3 were generated from a genomic DNA template. TCRdb recomputed calls from the reads with MiXCR, one row per CDR3 protein. The sample has 180,000 or so distinct CDR3 sequences; about 60% are singletons. Sequenced patients had shown CD8+CD57+ cell expansion by flow cytometry. The sample consisted of sorted CD4+, CD8+, or CD8+CD57+ T cells (not recorded which) from PBMCs. The receptors originated from a human donor with aplastic anemia.

The chain couples TRBV12-3 or TRBV12-4 to TRBJ2-7; D uncertain. The CDR3 runs to 14 residues. Trimming took off 5 bases at V and 6 bases at J, with 17 bases between the two ends. The CDR3 bases are TGTGCCAGCAGTCGCCGCCAAGGTAAAGGCGAGCAGTACTTC. It specifies CASSRRQGKGEQYF.

The chain recombines TRBV10-1 with TRBJ1-6, with 8 bases fitting TRBD1. CDR1 WNHNN and CDR2 SYGVQD come from the germline V gene (reference sequence). The CDR3 is made up of 14 amino acids. With V trimmed by 4 bases and J by 8 bases, 4 bases remained unmatched. CDR3: CASSGTGNDSPLHF. The CDR3, as DNA: TGCGCCAGCAGTGGGACAGGGAATGATTCACCCCTCCACTTT.

Comments on this clonotype: A read error may account for a junction end that differs from germline. J is TRBJ2-7 and V is TRBV19; perhaps TRBD2 as D (5 bases). This CDR3 spans 12 amino acids. Per the germline V gene, CDR1 is LNHDA and CDR2 is SQIVND (reference sequence). The CDR3 DNA is TGTGCCAGTAAGGGTGACACCGGGGAGCTGTACTTC. Translated, it gives CASKGDTGELYF.

J is TRBJ1-1 and V is TRBV7-3; TRBD1 matches 8 bases. J was trimmed by 8 bases and V by 2 bases; bases with no gene match: 10. This CDR3 comprises 15 residues. Germline values: CDR1 SGHTA, CDR2 FQGTGA. As DNA, the CDR3 is TGTGCCAGCAGCTTAGATGCGTCAGGGGGCTCCGAAGCTTTCTTT. Amino acids: CASSLDASGGSEAFF.

This clonotype came up many times. The genes are TRBV19 and TRBJ2-3, with 8 bases aligning to TRBD2. J gave up 8 bases and V 4 bases, and 14 bases lay outside the gene matches. Germline lookup yields CDR1 LNHDA and CDR2 SQIVND (reference sequence). The CDR3 sequence is 16 residues long. The chain's CDR3 is CASSNFSGGLVGTQYF. The CDR3 nucleotides are TGTGCCAGTAGTAACTTCTCGGGGGGGCTCGTCGGTACGCAGTATTTT.

This clonotype has ten or more counts. The chain recombines TRBV29-1 with TRBJ2-2, with D possibly being TRBD1 (6 bases). V dropped 3 bases and J dropped 1 base, with 12 bases sitting between them. Germline V gene data show CDR1 as SQVTM and CDR2 as ANQGSEA. The CDR3 contains 15 residues. The CDR3 loop is CSVDGRGENTGELFF. CDR3 bases: TGCAGCGTTGATGGCAGGGGCGAGAACACCGGGGAGCTGTTTTTT.

With respect to this clonotype: A much larger clone lies a single base off, so this may be a read error. This chain uses TRBV3-1 with TRBJ2-7; D remains ambiguous. In germline, CDR1 is LGHDT, CDR2 YNNKEL (reference sequence). This CDR3 has 14 residues. Trimming left V 3 bases short and J 6 bases short, with 15 bases between. CDR3 DNA sequence: TGTGCCAGCAGCCAGGAGTTGGCGGATGGCGAGCAGTACTTC. As protein: CASSQELADGEQYF.

This clonotype was seen more than once but under ten times. This may come from a read error, since a much larger clone is one base off. The V and J genes are TRBV9 and TRBJ1-2, with 7 bases matching TRBD1. The germline V gene has CDR1 SGDLS and CDR2 YYNGEE. The V and J ends lost 0 bases and 4 bases, in that order; junction bases with no gene match: 9. The CDR3 has 16 residues. CDR3 in amino acids: CASSVGAADRFYGYTF. CDR3 in DNA: TGTGCCAGCAGCGTAGGCGCGGCGGACAGGTTCTATGGCTACACCTTC.